These 6 T cell receptor beta chains originate from one sample sequenced in a study of response to subunit inactivated influenza vaccine. A single record per CDR3 protein comes from TCRdb applying MiXCR to the RT-PCR reads. The data show 280,000 or so distinct CDR3 sequences, around a fifth seen once. The sample here was PBMCs from blood, taken approximately 22 months after vaccination. These receptors were collected from a man aged 50-75 years who received an inactivated influenza vaccine.

This clonotype has just a few counts. V and J are TRBV6-6 and TRBJ1-1, with D maybe TRBD1 (6 bases). The V end was cut by 6 bases, the J end by 5 bases, with 13 bases between. This CDR3 has 13 amino acids. Germline V gene lookup returns CDR1 MNHNY and CDR2 SVGAGI (reference sequence). CDR3 nucleotide sequence: TGTGCCAGCAGCCCAACAGGGAAAACTGAAGCTTTCTTT. Translated: CASSPTGKTEAFF.

The gene calls are TRBV7-2 and TRBJ2-5; D may be TRBD1 (5 bases). This CDR3 comprises 15 residues. Trimming removed 3 bases at V and 0 bases at J, with 11 bases between. Germline loops: CDR1 SGHTA, CDR2 FQGNSA. CDR3: CASSFQAGNQETQYF. CDR3 nucleotides: TGTGCCAGCAGCTTCCAAGCAGGGAACCAAGAGACCCAGTACTTC.

The rearrangement uses TRBV28 and TRBJ2-3; a possible D gene is TRBD2 (6 bases). The V end lost 3 bases, the J end lost 3 bases, and 16 bases lay between the germline ends. The germline gives CDR1 MDHEN, CDR2 SYDVKM. This CDR3 spans 16 amino acids. Here the CDR3 reads CASSLDRERGTDTQYF. In nucleotides, the CDR3 is TGTGCCAGCAGTTTGGATCGGGAGAGGGGAACAGATACGCAGTATTTT.

This clonotype has at least ten counts. The chain employs TRBV5-1 and TRBJ1-2; no clear D gene. Germline values: CDR1 SGHRS, CDR2 YFSETQ. This CDR3 spans 13 amino acids. Trimming removed 0 bases from V and 7 bases from J, with 10 bases in between. CDR3 amino acids: CASSLDGPPGYTF. In nucleotides, the CDR3 is TGCGCCAGCAGCTTGGATGGGCCCCCTGGCTACACCTTC.

This clonotype showed up just a few times. The chain couples TRBV19 to TRBJ1-6; maybe TRBD1 (6 bases). The CDR3 runs 13 residues. Trimming took 7 bases from V and 7 from J, leaving 11 bases between them. From germline, CDR1 is LNHDA and CDR2 SQIVND (reference sequence). Here the CDR3 reads CASNTGANSPLHF. In DNA form, the CDR3 reads TGTGCCAGTAACACGGGGGCGAATTCACCCCTCCACTTT.

This clonotype was found many times. The gene calls are TRBV20-1 and TRBJ1-1; unclear D gene. The CDR3 runs 13 residues. CDR1 is DFQATT, CDR2 SNEGSKA, per germline (reference sequence). Trimming removed 3 bases from V and 6 bases from J, with 14 bases in between. CDR3 residues: CSARRTDESEAFF. The CDR3 bases are TGCAGTGCTAGGCGGACTGATGAGTCTGAAGCTTTCTTT.